This passage covers 2 T cell receptor beta chains from one sample sequenced in a study of blood T cell repertoires in COVID-19. Profiled with immunoSEQ multiplex PCR; TCRdb holds only in-frame clones, not every one. The repertoire holds approximately 270,000 clones, approximately 90% seen once, with 2.8% in the top ten. The sequencing sample was made of PBMCs or T cells enriched from blood (not recorded which). Every receptor here comes from a man in his forties who had been exposed to COVID-19.

The chain links TRBV4-2 to TRBJ2-5; D may be TRBD2 (6 bases). Germline V gene sequence: CDR1 LGHNA, CDR2 YNFKEQ. The CDR3 loop spans 13 amino acids. V was trimmed by 4 bases and J by 3 bases, leaving 9 bases between them. The CDR3 DNA reads TGTGCCAGCAGCCCGGGGGTAGAAGAGACCCAGTACTTC. Protein: CASSPGVEETQYF.

The V call is TRBV27, the J call TRBJ2-5; D is possibly TRBD2 (5 bases). Trimming cost V 2 bases and J 4 bases, with 14 bases left between them. CDR1 and CDR2 (germline): MNHEY, SMNVEV (reference sequence). The CDR3 contains 15 residues. DNA of the CDR3: TGTGCCAGCAGTTTAGGTGGGAGCCCACCAGAGACCCAGTACTTC. It is translated as CASSLGGSPPETQYF.